This T cell receptor (beta chain) appears in the sequencing data of a study of vaccination effects on CD4 cells after COVID-19. Study-level information: Either the mRNA-1273 or the BNT162b2 vaccine was given to participants as two doses.

Germline loops: CDR1 SNHLY, CDR2 FYNNEI. The ends were cut back, 2 bases at V and 4 bases at J, with 5 bases in the middle. CDR3 length equals 12 residues. This table comes from immunoSEQ multiplex PCR, and its TCRdb copy is limited to in-frame clones, with some not included. The table includes tens of thousands of clones, about 72% detected once. The ViraFEST assay expanded antigen-specific CD4+ T cells with viral peptide pools before sequencing. Having been cultured for roughly 9 days, the cells underwent CD4+ T cell isolation. A remark on this clone: Its target is unknown.

The clonotype comes from a human donor who received a COVID-19 vaccine. This material consisted of CD4+ T cells from PBMCs cultured with HCoV-229E spike peptides, taken before COVID-19 vaccination. The chain couples TRBV2 to TRBJ1-2; D gene unclear. The CDR3 loop is CASSESIYGYTF. The CDR3 DNA sequence: TGTGCCAGCAGTGAAAGCATCTATGGCTACACCTTC. The full variable domain, with the rest looked up from reference TRBV2 and TRBJ1-2, is EPEVTQTPSHQVTQMGQEVILRCVPISNHLYFYWYRQILGQKVEFLVSFYNNEISEKSEIFDDQFSVERPDGSNFTLKIRSTKLEDSAMYFCASSESIYGYTFGSGTRLTVV.